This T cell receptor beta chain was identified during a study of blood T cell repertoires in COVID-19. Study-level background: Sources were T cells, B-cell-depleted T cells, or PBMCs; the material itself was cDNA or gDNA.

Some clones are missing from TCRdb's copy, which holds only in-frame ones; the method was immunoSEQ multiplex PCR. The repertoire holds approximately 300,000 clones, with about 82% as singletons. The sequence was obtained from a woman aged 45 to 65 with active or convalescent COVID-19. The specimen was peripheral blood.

The CDR3 DNA reads as TGTGCCAGCAGCCCCAGGGCGCCAAGTGATGCTGAAGCTTTCTTT. Translation: CASSPRAPSDAEAFF. This rearrangement joins TRBV6-5 to TRBJ1-1, with D possibly matching TRBD1 (5 bases). Trimming pared 6 bases from V and 6 bases from J, leaving 20 bases between. CDR1 is MNHEY, CDR2 SVGAGI, per germline. This CDR3 has 15 amino acids.